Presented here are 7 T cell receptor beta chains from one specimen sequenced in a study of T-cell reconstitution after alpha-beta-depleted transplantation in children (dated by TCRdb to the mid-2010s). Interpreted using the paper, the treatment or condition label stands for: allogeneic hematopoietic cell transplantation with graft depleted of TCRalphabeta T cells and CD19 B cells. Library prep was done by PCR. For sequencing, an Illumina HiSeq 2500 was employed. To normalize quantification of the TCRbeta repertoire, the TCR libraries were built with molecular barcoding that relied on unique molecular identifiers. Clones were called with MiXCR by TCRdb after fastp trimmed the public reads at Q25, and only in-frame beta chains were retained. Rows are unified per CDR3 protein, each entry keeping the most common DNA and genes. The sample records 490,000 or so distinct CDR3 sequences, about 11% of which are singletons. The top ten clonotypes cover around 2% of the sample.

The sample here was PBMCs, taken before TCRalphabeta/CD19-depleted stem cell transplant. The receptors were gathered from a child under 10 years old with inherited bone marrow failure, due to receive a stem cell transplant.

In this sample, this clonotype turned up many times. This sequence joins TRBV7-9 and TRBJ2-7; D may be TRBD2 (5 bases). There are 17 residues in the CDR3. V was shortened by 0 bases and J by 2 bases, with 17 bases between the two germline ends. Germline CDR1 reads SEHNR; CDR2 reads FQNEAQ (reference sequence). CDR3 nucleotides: TGTGCCAGCAGCTTAGCCCCTCTCGCGGGCACTACCTACGAGCAGTACTTC. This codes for CASSLAPLAGTTYEQYF.

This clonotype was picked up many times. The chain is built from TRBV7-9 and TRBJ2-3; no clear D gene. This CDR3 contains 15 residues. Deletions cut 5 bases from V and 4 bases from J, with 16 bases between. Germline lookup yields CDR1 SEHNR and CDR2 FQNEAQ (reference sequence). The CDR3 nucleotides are TGTGCCAGCAGCCCAACAGACCCCTGGGCAGATACGCAGTATTTT. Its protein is CASSPTDPWADTQYF. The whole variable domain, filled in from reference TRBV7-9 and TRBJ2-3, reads DTGVSQNPRHKITKRGQNVTFRCDPISEHNRLYWYRQTLGQGPEFLTYFQNEAQLEKSRLLSDRFSAERPKGSFSTLEIQRTEQGDSAMYLCASSPTDPWADTQYFGPGTRLTVL.

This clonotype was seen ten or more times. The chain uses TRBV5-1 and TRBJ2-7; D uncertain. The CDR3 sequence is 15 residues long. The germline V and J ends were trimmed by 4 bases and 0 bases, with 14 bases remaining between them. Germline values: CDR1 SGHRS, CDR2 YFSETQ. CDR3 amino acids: CASSREDMFSYEQYF. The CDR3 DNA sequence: TGCGCCAGCAGCCGAGAGGATATGTTCTCCTACGAGCAGTACTTC.

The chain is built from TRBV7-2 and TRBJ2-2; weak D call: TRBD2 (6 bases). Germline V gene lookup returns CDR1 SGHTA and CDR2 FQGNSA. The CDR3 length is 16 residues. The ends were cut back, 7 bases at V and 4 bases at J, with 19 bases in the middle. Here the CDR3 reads CASTRDTGGFTGELFF. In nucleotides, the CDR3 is TGTGCCAGCACAAGAGACACCGGAGGGTTCACCGGGGAGCTGTTTTTT.

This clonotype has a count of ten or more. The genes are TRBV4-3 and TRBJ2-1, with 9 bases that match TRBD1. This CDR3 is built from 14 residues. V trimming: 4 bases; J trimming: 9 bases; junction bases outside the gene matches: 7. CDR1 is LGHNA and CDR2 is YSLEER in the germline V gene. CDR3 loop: CASSPTTGGSEQFF. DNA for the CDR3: TGCGCCAGCAGCCCAACTACAGGGGGCAGTGAGCAGTTCTTC.

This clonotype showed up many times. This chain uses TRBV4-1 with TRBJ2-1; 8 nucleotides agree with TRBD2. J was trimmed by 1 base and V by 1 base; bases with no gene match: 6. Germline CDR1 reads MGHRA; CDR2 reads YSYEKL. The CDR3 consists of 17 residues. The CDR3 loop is CASSQAVASGSYNEQFF. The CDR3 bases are TGCGCCAGCAGCCAAGCGGTAGCTAGCGGGTCCTACAATGAGCAGTTCTTC.

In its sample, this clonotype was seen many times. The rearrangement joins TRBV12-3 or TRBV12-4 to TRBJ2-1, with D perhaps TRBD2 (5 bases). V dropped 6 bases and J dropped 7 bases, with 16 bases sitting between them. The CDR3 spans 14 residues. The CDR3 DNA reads TGTGCCAGCAGAATTGCTAGCCCCTGGAATGAGCAGTTCTTC. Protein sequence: CASRIASPWNEQFF.